These 17 T cell receptor beta chains originate from one sample sequenced in a study of blood T cell repertoires in COVID-19. Only in-frame clones appear in the TCRdb table, and some are missing; sequencing was by immunoSEQ multiplex PCR. The sample includes under 85,000 clones, 84% seen only once; the top ten take around 3.4%. What was sequenced was peripheral blood. The receptor set was obtained from a man aged 50-59 years with acute or convalescent COVID-19.

The chain couples TRBV29-1 to TRBJ2-4; 9 nucleotides match TRBD2. The length of the CDR3 is 14 residues. V was clipped by 4 bases and J by 6 bases; unmatched bases: 7. Germline V gene lookup returns CDR1 SQVTM and CDR2 ANQGSEA. CDR3 amino acids: CSVAGSGRGNIQYF. The CDR3 DNA is TGCAGCGTTGCCGGTAGCGGGAGAGGAAACATTCAGTACTTC.

V is TRBV9 and J is TRBJ2-5, with TRBD2 matching over 8 bases. The CDR3 sequence is 16 residues long. Germline V CDR1 and CDR2: SGDLS, YYNGEE. The V gene end was trimmed by 0 bases and the J gene end by 0 bases; junction bases not matched to a gene: 4. Here the CDR3 reads CASSVGNSGNQETQYF. The CDR3 DNA follows: TGTGCCAGCAGCGTAGGCAATAGCGGGAACCAAGAGACCCAGTACTTC.

The sample holds one count of this clone. The CDR3 DNA reads as TGTGCCAGCAGCCACGAACCCGGGGGGTCCGGGGAGCTGTTTTTT. Its protein is CASSHEPGGSGELFF. This chain links TRBV3-1 (or the pseudogene TRBV3-2) with TRBJ2-2, with 7 bases lining up with TRBD2. The trim removed 3 bases at V and 6 bases at J, leaving 7 bases unmatched. Germline CDR1 LGHDT, CDR2 YNNKEL (reference sequence). CDR3 size: 15 residues.

The rearrangement joins TRBV7-2 to TRBJ2-7, with 8 bases identical to TRBD2. From germline, CDR1 is SGHTA and CDR2 FQGNSA. J lost 0 bases, V lost 8 bases, and 6 bases had no gene match. This CDR3 spans 14 amino acids. CDR3 DNA: TGTGCCAGCGAGCGGGAGCCCAGCTCCTACGAGCAGTACTTC. Its protein is CASEREPSSYEQYF.

The chain couples TRBV11-2 to TRBJ1-2; 10 bases match TRBD1. V gave up 3 bases and J gave up 8 bases; unmatched junction bases: 3. CDR3 length equals 13 residues. CDR1 SGHAT and CDR2 FQNNGV come from the germline V gene. Here the CDR3 reads CASSLGQGQGYTF. CDR3 sequence (DNA): TGTGCCAGCAGCTTGGGACAGGGGCAGGGCTACACCTTC.

The chain uses TRBV11-2 and TRBJ1-5; no clear D. V lost 8 bases, J lost 8 bases, and 13 bases lay in between. CDR3 size: 12 residues. The germline V gene encodes CDR1 SGHAT and CDR2 FQNNGV. CDR3 in amino acids: CASGNTGKPQHF. CDR3 nucleotides: TGTGCCAGCGGCAACACGGGGAAGCCCCAGCATTTT.

The chain combines TRBV30 with TRBJ1-6, with TRBD1 matching 7 bases. The CDR3 totals 15 residues. The trim removed 5 bases at V and 9 bases at J, leaving 13 bases unmatched. Germline CDR1 GTSNPN, CDR2 SVGIG (reference sequence). Written as DNA, the CDR3 is TGTGCCTGGGACGGAAGCAGGGGGGAAATTTCACCCCTCCACTTT. This translates into CAWDGSRGEISPLHF.

The gene calls are TRBV7-2 and TRBJ1-2; 7 bases are a match to TRBD1. The CDR3 loop spans 14 amino acids. The V and J ends lost 3 bases and 7 bases, in that order; junction bases with no gene match: 8. Germline CDR1 and CDR2: SGHTA and FQGNSA. The CDR3 region is CASSFDRARSGYTF. Here the CDR3 DNA reads TGTGCCAGCAGCTTTGACAGGGCCCGGAGTGGCTACACCTTC.

The CDR3 DNA is TGTGCCAGCAGCTCGGACACCTATGGCTACACCTTC. It is translated as CASSSDTYGYTF. The J gene is TRBJ1-2, the V gene TRBV11-2; D is possibly TRBD1 (5 bases). The CDR3 length is 12 residues. Germline V lookup: CDR1 SGHAT, CDR2 FQNNGV. V was shortened by 4 bases and J by 4 bases, with 7 bases between the two germline ends. The full variable domain, completed using reference TRBV11-2 and TRBJ1-2, is EAGVAQSPRYKIIEKRQSVAFWCNPISGHATLYWYQQILGQGPKLLIQFQNNGVVDDSQLPKDRFSAERLKGVDSTLKIQPAKLEDSAVYLCASSSDTYGYTFGSGTRLTVV.

This clone appeared many times. This rearrangement joins TRBV7-9 to TRBJ2-7; 11 nucleotides align to TRBD1. The junction had 7 bases not matched to a gene; V was cut back by 5 bases and J by 7 bases. The germline CDR1 and CDR2 sequences are SEHNR and FQNEAQ (reference sequence). The CDR3 sequence is 14 residues long. The CDR3, as DNA: TGTGCCAGCAGCCCCCGGACAGGGGGCTGGGAGCAGTACTTC. This sequence encodes CASSPRTGGWEQYF. Full variable domain (rest looked up from reference TRBV7-9 and TRBJ2-7): DTGVSQNPRHKITKRGQNVTFRCDPISEHNRLYWYRQTLGQGPEFLTYFQNEAQLEKSRLLSDRFSAERPKGSFSTLEIQRTEQGDSAMYLCASSPRTGGWEQYFGPGTRLTVT.

The chain combines TRBV28 with TRBJ2-7; the match to TRBD2 covers 8 bases. CDR1 is MDHEN, CDR2 SYDVKM, per germline. The CDR3 runs to 15 residues. V shed 6 bases and J 0 bases; nucleotides not matched to a gene: 7. The CDR3 nucleotides read TGTGCCAGCAGCCCGAGCGGGAGTAGCTCCTACGAGCAGTACTTC. Amino acid sequence: CASSPSGSSSYEQYF.

This chain links TRBV21-1 with TRBJ2-1; the D call TRBD2 from the table was never checked on the DNA. TRBV21-1 represents a pseudogene. The CDR3 totals 13 residues. The CDR3: CASKVAGTGEQFF. The CDR3 DNA follows: TGTGCCAGCAAGGTAGCGGGCACAGGTGAGCAGTTCTTC.

This clone was observed a few times. CDR3 region: CASSQVGDRGYTF. The CDR3 coding sequence is TGTGCCAGCAGCCAAGTTGGAGACAGAGGCTACACCTTC. The V call is TRBV3-1 (or the pseudogene TRBV3-2), the J call TRBJ1-2, with D possibly matching TRBD1 (5 bases). Germline lookup yields CDR1 LGHDT and CDR2 YNNKEL (reference sequence). The CDR3 runs 13 residues. V was clipped by 1 base and J by 8 bases, with 11 bases between them.

V and J are TRBV10-2 and TRBJ1-1, with D perhaps TRBD1 (6 bases). Per germline, CDR1 WSHSY and CDR2 SAAADI. Trimming took 3 bases from V and 0 from J, leaving 17 bases between them. The CDR3 totals 17 residues. In DNA, the CDR3 is TGCGCCAGCAGTGATCAGGACAGAAATACTTTGAACACTGAAGCTTTCTTT. Translation: CASSDQDRNTLNTEAFF.

V and J are TRBV28 and TRBJ2-1; TRBD1 might be the D (5 bases). Germline CDR1 reads MDHEN; CDR2 reads SYDVKM. V was shortened by 4 bases and J by 0 bases, with 13 bases between the two germline ends. The length of the CDR3 is 16 residues. CDR3 protein: CASSSQGRDSYNEQFF. The CDR3 nucleotides read TGTGCCAGCAGTTCTCAGGGTCGTGACTCCTACAATGAGCAGTTCTTC.

The chain links TRBV19 to TRBJ1-6; D not certain. Looked up from germline, CDR1 is LNHDA and CDR2 is SQIVND (reference sequence). Trimming removed 4 bases from V and 7 bases from J, with 17 bases in between. The CDR3 has 16 amino acids. CDR3 region: CASSTAWQARNSPLHF. CDR3 DNA: TGTGCCAGTAGTACCGCGTGGCAGGCACGGAATTCACCCCTCCACTTT.

This chain uses TRBV11-3 with TRBJ2-2; D possibly corresponds to TRBD1 (6 bases). V lost 5 bases to trimming and J lost 2 bases, with 9 bases between them. This CDR3 has 14 amino acids. CDR1 and CDR2 from the germline V gene are SGHNT and YENEEA. CDR3 nucleotide sequence: TGTGCCAGCAGCCGGACAGACAACACCGGGGAGCTGTTTTTT. Its protein is CASSRTDNTGELFF.